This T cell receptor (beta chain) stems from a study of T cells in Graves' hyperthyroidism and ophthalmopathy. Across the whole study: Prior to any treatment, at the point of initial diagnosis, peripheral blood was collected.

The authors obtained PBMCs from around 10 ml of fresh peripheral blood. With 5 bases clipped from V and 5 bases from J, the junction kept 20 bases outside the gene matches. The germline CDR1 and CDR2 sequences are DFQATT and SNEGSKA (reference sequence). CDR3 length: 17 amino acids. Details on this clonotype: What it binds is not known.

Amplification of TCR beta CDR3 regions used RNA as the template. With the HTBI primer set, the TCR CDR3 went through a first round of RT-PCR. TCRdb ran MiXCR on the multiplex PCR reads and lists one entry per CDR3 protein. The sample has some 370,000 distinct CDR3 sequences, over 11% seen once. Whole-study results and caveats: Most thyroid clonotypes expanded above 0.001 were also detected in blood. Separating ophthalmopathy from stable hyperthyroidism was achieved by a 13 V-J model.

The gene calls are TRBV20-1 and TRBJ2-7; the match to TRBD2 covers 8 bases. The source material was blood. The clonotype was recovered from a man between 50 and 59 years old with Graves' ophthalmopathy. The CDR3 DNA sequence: TGCAGTGCTCACCTTGGAAAGGGCCCGGGACTAGGTCACGAGCAGTACTTC. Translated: CSAHLGKGPGLGHEQYF.